This T cell receptor (beta chain) was observed in a study of vaccination and CD4 T cells after COVID-19. Looking at the study overall: Every participant had a vaccine, which was either BNT162b2 or mRNA-1273, given in two doses. Overlapping spike peptides from SARS-CoV-2, HCoV-NL63, HCoV-OC43 and HCoV-229E served to stimulate the cells.

This clonotype came up a few times. Its specificity is unknown. Treatment defined: roughly 10-day PBMC culture with coronavirus spike peptide pools or control peptides (ViraFEST assay). An Oncomine TCR Beta short-read assay was used to sequence the DNA from cultured CD4+ T cells. TCRdb reprocessed the PCR reads via MiXCR and lists one record per CDR3 protein. The sample holds roughly 13,000 distinct CDR3 sequences; approximately 69% are singletons and the top ten take less than 35%. The origin of this receptor is a human donor who had recovered from COVID-19. The sequenced sample was CD4+ T cells from blood, cultured in vitro.

The CDR3 region has the DNA TGTGCCAGCAGTTACCGACAGGGAAGAACCTATGGCTACACCTTC. Encoded protein: CASSYRQGRTYGYTF. The V gene is TRBV12-3 or TRBV12-4, the J gene TRBJ1-2, with 7 bases lining up with TRBD1. V lost 4 bases to trimming and J lost 4 bases; unmatched junction nucleotides: 9. CDR3 size: 15 residues.